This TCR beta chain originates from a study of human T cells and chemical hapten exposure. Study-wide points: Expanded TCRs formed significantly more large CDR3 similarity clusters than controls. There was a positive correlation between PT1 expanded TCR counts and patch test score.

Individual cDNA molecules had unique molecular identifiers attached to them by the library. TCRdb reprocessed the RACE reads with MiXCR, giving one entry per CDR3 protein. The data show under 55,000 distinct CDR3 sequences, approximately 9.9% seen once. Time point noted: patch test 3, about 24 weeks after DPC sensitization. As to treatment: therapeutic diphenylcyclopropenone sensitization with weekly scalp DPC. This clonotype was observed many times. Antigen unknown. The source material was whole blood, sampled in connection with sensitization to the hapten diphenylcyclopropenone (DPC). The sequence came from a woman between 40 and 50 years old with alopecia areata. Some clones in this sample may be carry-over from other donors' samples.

In DNA, the CDR3 is TGTGCCAGCAGTACTAGCGCGGAGGGTGAGCAGTTCTTC. As protein: CASSTSAEGEQFF. This sequence joins TRBV6-2 or TRBV6-3 and TRBJ2-1, with 7 bases aligning to TRBD2. This CDR3 contains 13 residues. Germline CDR1 MNHEY, CDR2 SVGEGT. V lost 5 bases to trimming and J lost 9 bases; unmatched junction nucleotides: 7.